This T cell receptor (beta chain) is from a study of T cells after yellow fever vaccination. In the study overall: When fractions had low cell numbers, they were prepared with SMART-Seq v4 Ultra Low Input.

General study findings and limits: Post-booster samples contained most primary-vaccination clones (more than 95% CD4, approximately 88% CD8).

Turning to this clonotype: The antigen remains undetermined.

The CDR3 runs to 15 residues. J gave up 5 bases and V 3 bases, and 8 bases lay outside the gene matches. The germline CDR1 and CDR2 sequences are SGHRS and YFSETQ. MiXCR, applied by TCRdb to the 5' RACE reads, yields one record per CDR3 protein. The table shows about 340,000 distinct CDR3 sequences, with around 13% occurring only once. This clonotype was sampled from a young man who received the YFV17D yellow fever vaccine. The V and J genes are TRBV5-1 and TRBJ2-4, with 7 bases lining up with TRBD1. The specimen comprised CD4+ T cells sorted from PBMCs, sampled 15 days after the yellow fever booster vaccination. The DNA of the CDR3 is TGCGCCAGCAGCTCCCTGGGGCAGGGGGAAAACATTCAGTACTTC. Its protein product is CASSSLGQGENIQYF.